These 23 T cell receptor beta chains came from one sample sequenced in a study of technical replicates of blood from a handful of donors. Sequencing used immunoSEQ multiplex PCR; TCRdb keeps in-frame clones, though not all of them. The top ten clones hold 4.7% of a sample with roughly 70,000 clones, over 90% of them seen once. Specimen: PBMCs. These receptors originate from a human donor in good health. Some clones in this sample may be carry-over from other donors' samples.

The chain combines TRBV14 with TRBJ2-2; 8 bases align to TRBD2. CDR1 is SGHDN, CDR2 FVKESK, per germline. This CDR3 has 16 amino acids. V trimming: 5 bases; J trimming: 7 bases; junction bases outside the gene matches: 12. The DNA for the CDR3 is TGTGCCAGCAGCATACGGATAGCGGGATCGGTCGGGGAGCTGTTTTTT. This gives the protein CASSIRIAGSVGELFF. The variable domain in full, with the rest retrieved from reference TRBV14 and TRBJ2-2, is EAGVTQFPSHSVIEKGQTVTLRCDPISGHDNLYWYRRVMGKEIKFLLHFVKESKQDESGMPNNRFLAERTGGTYSTLKVQPAELEDSGVYFCASSIRIAGSVGELFFGEGSRLTVL.

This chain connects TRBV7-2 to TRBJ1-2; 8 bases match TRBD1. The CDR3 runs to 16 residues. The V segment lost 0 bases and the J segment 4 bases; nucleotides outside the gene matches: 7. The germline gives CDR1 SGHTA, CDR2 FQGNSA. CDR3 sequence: CASSLARQGAGYGYTF. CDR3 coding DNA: TGTGCCAGCAGCTTAGCGCGGCAGGGGGCGGGCTATGGCTACACCTTC. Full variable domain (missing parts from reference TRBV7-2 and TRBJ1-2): GAGVSQSPSNKVTEKGKDVELRCDPISGHTALYWYRQSLGQGLEFLIYFQGNSAPDKSGLPSDRFSAERTGGSVSTLTIQRTQQEDSAVYLCASSLARQGAGYGYTFGSGTRLTVV.

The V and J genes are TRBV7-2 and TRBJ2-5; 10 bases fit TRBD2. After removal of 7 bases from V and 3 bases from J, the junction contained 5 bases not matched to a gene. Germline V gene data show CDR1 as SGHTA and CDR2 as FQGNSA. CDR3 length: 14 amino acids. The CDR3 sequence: CASTLAGVEETQYF. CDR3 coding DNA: TGTGCCAGCACCCTAGCGGGAGTAGAAGAGACCCAGTACTTC.

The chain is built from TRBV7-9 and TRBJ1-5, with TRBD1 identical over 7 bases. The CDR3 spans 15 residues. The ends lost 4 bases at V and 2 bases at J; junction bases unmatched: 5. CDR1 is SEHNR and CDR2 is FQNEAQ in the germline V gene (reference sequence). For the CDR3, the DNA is TGTGCCAGCAGCTCCCAGGGGGTTGGCAATCAGCCCCAGCATTTT. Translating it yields CASSSQGVGNQPQHF.

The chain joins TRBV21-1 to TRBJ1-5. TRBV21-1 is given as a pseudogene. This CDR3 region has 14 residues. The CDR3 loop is CASSNPGQNQPQHF. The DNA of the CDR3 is TGTGCCAGCAGCAATCCGGGTCAAAATCAGCCCCAGCATTTT.

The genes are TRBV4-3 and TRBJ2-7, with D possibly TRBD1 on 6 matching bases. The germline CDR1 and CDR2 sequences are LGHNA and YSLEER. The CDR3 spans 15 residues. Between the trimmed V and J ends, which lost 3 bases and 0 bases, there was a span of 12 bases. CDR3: CASSQNRQASYEQYF. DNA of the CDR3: TGCGCCAGCAGCCAGAATAGACAGGCCTCCTACGAGCAGTACTTC.

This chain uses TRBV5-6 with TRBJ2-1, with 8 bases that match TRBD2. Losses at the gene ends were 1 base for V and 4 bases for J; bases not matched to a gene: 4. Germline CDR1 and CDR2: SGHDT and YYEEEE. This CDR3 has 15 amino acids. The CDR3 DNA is TGTGCCAGCAGCTTGAACGGGGGGGGTTACAATGAGCAGTTCTTC. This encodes CASSLNGGGYNEQFF.

The CDR3 loop reads CASSQDRGQETQYF. CDR3 in DNA: TGTGCCAGCAGCCAGGACAGGGGCCAAGAGACCCAGTACTTC. V usage is TRBV7-9 and J usage is TRBJ2-5; 9 bases fit TRBD1. CDR3 length: 14 amino acids. Germline values: CDR1 SEHNR, CDR2 FQNEAQ (reference sequence). V trimming: 5 bases; J trimming: 1 base; junction bases outside the gene matches: 2.

CDR3 loop: CATFGGGHQPQHF. CDR3 nucleotide sequence: TGTGCCACCTTCGGAGGGGGCCATCAGCCCCAGCATTTT. The J gene is TRBJ1-5, the V gene TRBV19, with 7 bases fitting TRBD1. The CDR3 runs to 13 residues. Germline trimming cut 10 bases from V and 5 bases from J; bases unmatched to any gene: 8. Germline assignment: CDR1 LNHDA and CDR2 SQIVND (reference sequence).

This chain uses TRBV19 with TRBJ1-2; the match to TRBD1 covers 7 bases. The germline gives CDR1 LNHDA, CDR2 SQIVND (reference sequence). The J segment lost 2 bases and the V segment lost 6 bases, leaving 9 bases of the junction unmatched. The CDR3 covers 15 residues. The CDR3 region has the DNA TGTGCCAGTAGCACCGCCGGGACAGAAAACTATGGCTACACCTTC. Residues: CASSTAGTENYGYTF.

The chain's CDR3 is CASSLDPSTDTQYF. The CDR3, as DNA: TGTGCCAGCAGCTTAGATCCAAGCACAGATACGCAGTATTTT. The chain uses TRBV7-2 and TRBJ2-3, with no clear D. This CDR3 spans 14 amino acids. Germline loops: CDR1 SGHTA, CDR2 FQGNSA. V gave up 1 base and J gave up 0 bases, with 5 bases separating them.

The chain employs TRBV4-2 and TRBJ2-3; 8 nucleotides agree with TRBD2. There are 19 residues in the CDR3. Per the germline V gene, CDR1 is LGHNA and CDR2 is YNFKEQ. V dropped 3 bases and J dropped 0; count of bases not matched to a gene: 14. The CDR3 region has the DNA TGTGCCAGCAGCCACCCCCGGGTAGCGGGGTCATCTAGCACAGATACGCAGTATTTT. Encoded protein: CASSHPRVAGSSSTDTQYF.

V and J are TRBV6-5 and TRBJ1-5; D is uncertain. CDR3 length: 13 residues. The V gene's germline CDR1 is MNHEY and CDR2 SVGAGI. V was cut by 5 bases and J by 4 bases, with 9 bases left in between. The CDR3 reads CASSREENQPQHF. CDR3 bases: TGTGCCAGCAGTCGAGAGGAGAATCAGCCCCAGCATTTT.

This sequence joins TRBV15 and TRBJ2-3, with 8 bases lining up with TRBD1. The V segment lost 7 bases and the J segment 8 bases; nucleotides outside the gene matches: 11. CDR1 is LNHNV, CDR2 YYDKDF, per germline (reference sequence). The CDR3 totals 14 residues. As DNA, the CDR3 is TGTGCCACCACCCAGACAGGGGACGAGATTACGCAGTATTTT. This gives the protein CATTQTGDEITQYF.

This chain's CDR3 is CSVSLAGAYEQYF. CDR3 nucleotides: TGCAGCGTTAGCCTAGCGGGAGCCTACGAGCAGTACTTC. The chain combines TRBV29-1 with TRBJ2-7, with TRBD2 matching 10 bases. The CDR3 has 13 amino acids. Germline CDR1 SQVTM, CDR2 ANQGSEA. V was pared by 5 bases and J by 2 bases, with 3 bases of the junction left unmatched.

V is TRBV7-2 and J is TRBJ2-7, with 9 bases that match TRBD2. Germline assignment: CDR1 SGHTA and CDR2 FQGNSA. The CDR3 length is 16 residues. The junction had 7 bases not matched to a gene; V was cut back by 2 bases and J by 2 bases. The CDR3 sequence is CASSLRPSGTPYEQYF. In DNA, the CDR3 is TGTGCCAGCAGCTTAAGGCCTAGCGGGACCCCCTACGAGCAGTACTTC.

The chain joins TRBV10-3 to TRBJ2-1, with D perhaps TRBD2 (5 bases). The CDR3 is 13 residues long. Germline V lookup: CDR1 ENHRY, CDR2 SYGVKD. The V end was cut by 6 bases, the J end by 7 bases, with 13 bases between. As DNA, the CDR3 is TGTGCCATCAGCCTGGAGGCTTCGAATGAGCAGTTCTTC. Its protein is CAISLEASNEQFF.

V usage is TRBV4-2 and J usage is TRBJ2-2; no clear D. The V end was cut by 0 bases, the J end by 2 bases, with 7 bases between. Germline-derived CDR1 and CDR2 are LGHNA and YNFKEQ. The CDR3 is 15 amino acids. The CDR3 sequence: CASSQDVANTGELFF. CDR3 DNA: TGTGCCAGCAGCCAAGATGTAGCAAACACCGGGGAGCTGTTTTTT.

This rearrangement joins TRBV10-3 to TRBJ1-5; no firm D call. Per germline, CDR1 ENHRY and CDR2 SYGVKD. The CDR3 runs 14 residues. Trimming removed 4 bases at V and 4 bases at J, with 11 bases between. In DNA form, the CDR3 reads TGTGCCATCAGTGTCGCTGGAGCGAATCAGCCCCAGCATTTT. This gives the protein CAISVAGANQPQHF.

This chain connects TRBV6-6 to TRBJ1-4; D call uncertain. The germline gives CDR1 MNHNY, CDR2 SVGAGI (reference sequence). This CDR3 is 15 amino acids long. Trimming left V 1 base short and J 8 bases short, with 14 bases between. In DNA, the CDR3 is TGTGCCAGCAGTTACTTAGGACTACCGGCGGAAAAACTGTTTTTT. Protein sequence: CASSYLGLPAEKLFF.

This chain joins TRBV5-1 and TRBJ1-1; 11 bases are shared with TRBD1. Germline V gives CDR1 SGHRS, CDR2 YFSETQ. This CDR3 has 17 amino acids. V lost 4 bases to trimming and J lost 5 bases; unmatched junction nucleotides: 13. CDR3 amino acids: CASSMSRTGGERTEAFF. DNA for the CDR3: TGCGCCAGCAGCATGTCCCGGACAGGGGGCGAGCGTACTGAAGCTTTCTTT.

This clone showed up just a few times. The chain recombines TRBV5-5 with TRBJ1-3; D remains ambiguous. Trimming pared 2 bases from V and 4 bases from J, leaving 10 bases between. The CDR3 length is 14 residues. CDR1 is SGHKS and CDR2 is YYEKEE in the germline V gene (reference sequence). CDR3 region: CASSFFLSGNTIYF. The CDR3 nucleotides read TGTGCCAGCAGCTTTTTTCTGAGCGGAAACACCATATATTTT.

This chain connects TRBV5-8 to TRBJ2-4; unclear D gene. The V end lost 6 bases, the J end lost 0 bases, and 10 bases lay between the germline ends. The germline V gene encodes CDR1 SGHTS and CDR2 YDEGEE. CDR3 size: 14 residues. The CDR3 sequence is CASTPPVAKNIQYF. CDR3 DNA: TGTGCCAGCACCCCCCCAGTAGCCAAAAACATTCAGTACTTC.